The present T cell receptor (beta chain) was sequenced within a study of blood T cells in healthy people across ages. Regarding the study as a whole: Age advanced and TCR beta diversity per million T cells fell, roughly linearly. In long-lived donors, naive CD4+ cell counts and diversity exceeded those of aged donors. A strong correlation was found between TCR beta diversity and the percentage of naive T cells.

This clonotype was found once. Its antigen is not known. The CDR3 is 13 residues long. From germline, CDR1 is SQVTM and CDR2 ANQGSEA. The V and J ends lost 3 bases and 1 base respectively, with 6 bases between them. Together with a sample-barcoded 5' primer, a J-beta primer mix was included in a second PCR lasting roughly 6 to 12 cycles. A template-switch adaptor that had 12 random nucleotides put a tag on each cDNA molecule. Via MiXCR, TCRdb re-called the 5' RACE reads, giving one row per CDR3 protein. The table shows around 1.5 million distinct CDR3 sequences, with 59% occurring only once. This chain links TRBV29-1 with TRBJ2-2, with TRBD1 as a possible D gene (6 bases). The receptor was isolated from a man aged 18 to 29 in good health. The sample was blood. The CDR3: CSVDRGNTGELFF. DNA of the CDR3: TGCAGCGTTGACAGGGGGAACACCGGGGAGCTGTTTTTT.